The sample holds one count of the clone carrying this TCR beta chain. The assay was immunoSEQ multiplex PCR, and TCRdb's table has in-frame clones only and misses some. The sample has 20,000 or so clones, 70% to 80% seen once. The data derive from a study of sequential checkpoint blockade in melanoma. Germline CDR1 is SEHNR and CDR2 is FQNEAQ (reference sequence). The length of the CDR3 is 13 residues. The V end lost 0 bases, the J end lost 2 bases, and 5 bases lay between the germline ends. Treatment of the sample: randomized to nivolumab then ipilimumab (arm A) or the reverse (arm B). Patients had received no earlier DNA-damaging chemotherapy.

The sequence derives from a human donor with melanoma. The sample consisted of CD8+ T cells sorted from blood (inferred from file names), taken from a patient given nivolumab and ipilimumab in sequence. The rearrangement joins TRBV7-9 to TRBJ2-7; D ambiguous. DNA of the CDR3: TGTGCCAGCAGCTTAGCCCTAACCTACGAGCAGTACTTC. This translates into CASSLALTYEQYF.